Sequencing of this T cell receptor (beta chain) was carried out in a study of blood T cell repertoires in COVID-19. The authors' processing: How many nucleated cells were present was estimated from reference gene primer amplification. Using immunoSEQ multiplex PCR, the repertoire was profiled, and TCRdb retains in-frame clones only, with some absent. The D gene and trimming were derived from the DNA, and the V and J assignments and clone size from that table. The sample shows 140,000 to 150,000 clones, about 85% of them seen only once. Germline V gene data show CDR1 as SGDLS and CDR2 as YYNGEE. The V end was cut by 0 bases, the J end by 8 bases, with 14 bases between. The CDR3 has 15 amino acids.

Sequencing input: peripheral blood. This clonotype was sampled from a human donor in a cohort sampled during active COVID-19. The V call is TRBV9, the J call TRBJ1-4; no firm D call. The CDR3 spells CASSVADIPMEKLFF. For the CDR3, the DNA is TGTGCCAGCAGCGTAGCTGACATTCCGATGGAAAAACTGTTTTTT.